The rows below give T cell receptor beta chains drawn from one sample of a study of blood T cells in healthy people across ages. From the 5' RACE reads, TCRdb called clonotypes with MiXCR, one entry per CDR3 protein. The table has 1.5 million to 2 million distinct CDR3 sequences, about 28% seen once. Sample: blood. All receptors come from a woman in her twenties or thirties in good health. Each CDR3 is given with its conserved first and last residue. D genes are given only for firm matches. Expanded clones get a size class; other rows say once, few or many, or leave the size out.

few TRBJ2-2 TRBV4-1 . CASSPRQFDTGELFF TGCGCCAGCAGCCCTCGACAGTTCGACACCGGGGAGCTGTTTTTT
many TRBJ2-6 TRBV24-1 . CATSDFAGSGANVLTF TGTGCCACCAGTGATTTCGCTGGCTCTGGGGCCAACGTCCTGACTTTC
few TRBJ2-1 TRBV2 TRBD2 CASSPREVGNEQFF TGTGCCAGCAGTCCCCGGGAGGTGGGCAATGAGCAGTTCTTC
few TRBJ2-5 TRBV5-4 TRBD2 CASSLMGGDDQETQYF TGTGCCAGCAGCTTGATGGGAGGGGACGACCAAGAGACCCAGTACTTC
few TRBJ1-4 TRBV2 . CASSGGGEKLFF TGTGCCAGCAGTGGGGGGGGAGAAAAACTGTTTTTT
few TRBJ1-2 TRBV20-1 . CSARDQGGSDYGYTF TGCAGTGCTAGAGACCAGGGTGGGAGCGACTATGGCTACACCTTC
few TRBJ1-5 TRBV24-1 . CATSDLAGYPQHF TGTGCCACCAGTGATTTGGCAGGGTACCCCCAGCATTTT
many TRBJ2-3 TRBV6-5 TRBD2 CASSLAGAITDTQYF TGTGCCAGCAGCTTAGCGGGGGCTATCACAGATACGCAGTATTTT
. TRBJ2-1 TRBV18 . CASSPSTSSYNEQFF TGTGCCAGCTCACCAAGCACGAGCTCCTACAATGAGCAGTTCTTC
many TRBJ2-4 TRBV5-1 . CASSLGGARNIQYF TGCGCCAGCAGCTTGGGGGGAGCCAGGAACATTCAGTACTTC
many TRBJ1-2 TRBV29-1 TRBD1 CSVSSFGQGRLYGYTF TGCAGCGTTTCCTCATTTGGACAGGGAAGATTGTATGGCTACACCTTC
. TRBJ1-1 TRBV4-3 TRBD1 CASSLGKGATEAFF TGCGCCAGCAGCTTAGGGAAGGGGGCAACTGAAGCTTTCTTT
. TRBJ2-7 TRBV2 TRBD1 CASIADRGGSYEQYF TGTGCCAGCATTGCGGACAGGGGTGGTTCCTACGAGCAGTACTTC
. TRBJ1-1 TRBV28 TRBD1 CASSFPPTGSLEAFF TGTGCCAGCAGTTTTCCCCCGACAGGGTCTCTTGAAGCTTTCTTT
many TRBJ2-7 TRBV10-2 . CASSELQGGGGTYEQYF TGCGCCAGCAGTGAGTTACAGGGAGGGGGAGGGACCTACGAGCAGTACTTC
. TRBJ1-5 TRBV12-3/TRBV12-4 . CASSLGRRGVNQPQHF TGTGCCAGCAGTTTAGGAAGACGGGGAGTTAATCAGCCCCAGCATTTT
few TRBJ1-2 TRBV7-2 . CASSLESAANYGYTF TGTGCCAGCAGCTTAGAGTCAGCCGCGAACTATGGCTACACCTTC
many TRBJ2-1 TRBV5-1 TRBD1 CASSRQGNEQFF TGCGCCAGCAGCCGACAGGGGAATGAGCAGTTCTTC
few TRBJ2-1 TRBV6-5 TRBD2 CASSYDSSGGFYEQFF TGTGCCAGCAGTTACGATTCTAGCGGGGGGTTTTATGAGCAGTTCTTC
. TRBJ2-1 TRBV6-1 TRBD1 CASSPGQGPAHEQFF TGTGCCAGCAGCCCGGGACAGGGGCCGGCCCATGAGCAGTTCTTC
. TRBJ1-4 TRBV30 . CAWSAPGHGNEKLFF TGTGCCTGGAGTGCTCCGGGGCATGGGAACGAAAAACTGTTTTTT
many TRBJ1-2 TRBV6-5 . CAGRPGGGYGYTF TGTGCCGGCAGGCCAGGAGGGGGCTATGGCTACACCTTC